This TCR beta chain came from a study of T-cell reconstitution after alpha-beta-depleted transplantation in children. Findings and caveats of the study: Newly made T cells mostly supplied T-cell counts and diversity one year after transplant. In some patients, recipient T cells and intrathymic progenitors surviving conditioning explained high day-60 diversity. Reports say that about two months after transplant, the alpha-beta T cells came out of several hundred graft clones that had expanded.

This CDR3 contains 15 residues. V lost 0 bases and J 3 bases, leaving 12 bases between the germline ends. Germline values: CDR1 SGHVS, CDR2 FQNEAQ. This clonotype was found a few times. The antigen remains undetermined. Preparation of the TCRbeta library used unique molecular identifiers. TCRdb reprocessed the PCR reads with MiXCR, giving one entry per CDR3 protein. There are under 450,000 distinct CDR3 sequences in the sample; 15% to 20% occur only once, and approximately 29% lies in the top ten. This chain connects TRBV7-8 to TRBJ2-7; no reliable D call. The source is a boy less than two years old who had a stem cell transplant for Wiskott-Aldrich syndrome, so the T cells may come from the graft donor. The sample consisted of PBMCs, mostly from graft donor cells, taken 360 days after TCRalphabeta/CD19-depleted stem cell transplant. The chain's CDR3 is CASSLALSELYEQYF. The CDR3 nucleotides are TGTGCCAGCAGCTTAGCGCTTTCGGAACTCTACGAGCAGTACTTC.